The next 8 T cell receptor beta chains were all read from a single sample in a study of cytomegalovirus exposure and HLA in healthy donors. PCR used 60 Vbeta primers and 13 Jbeta primers. TCRdb keeps only in-frame clones here, not all; method: immunoSEQ multiplex PCR. Seen here are over 100,000 clones, approximately 82% observed once, and the top ten hold more than 1.5%. Sample: PBMCs. The receptor source for this set is a man in his forties in good health and CMV-seronegative.

CDR3 sequence reads: CASSIGTVRNTEAFF. The CDR3 DNA reads as TGTGCCAGTAGTATCGGGACAGTCAGGAACACTGAAGCTTTCTTT. The V call is TRBV19, the J call TRBJ1-1; 7 bases map to TRBD1. V lost 3 bases, J lost 1 base, and 5 bases stayed unmatched. This CDR3 region has 15 residues. CDR1 and CDR2 (germline): LNHDA, SQIVND (reference sequence).

The rearrangement links TRBV5-8 to TRBJ2-5; D is possibly TRBD2 (6 bases). Germline V gives CDR1 SGHTS, CDR2 YDEGEE. V lost 3 bases and J 5 bases, leaving 17 bases between the germline ends. The CDR3 length is 15 residues. This CDR3 is CASSSSGGSGETQYF. In DNA, the CDR3 is TGTGCCAGCAGCTCCTCCGGGGGAAGCGGGGAGACCCAGTACTTC.

This rearrangement joins TRBV4-1 to TRBJ1-1; D is possibly TRBD1 (5 bases). The V and J ends lost 0 bases and 5 bases respectively, with 16 bases between them. The CDR3 runs to 16 residues. Germline CDR1 and CDR2: MGHRA and YSYEKL. CDR3 sequence reads: CASSQDTGAGWTEAFF. CDR3 DNA sequence: TGCGCCAGCAGCCAAGATACTGGGGCAGGGTGGACTGAAGCTTTCTTT.

The chain is built from TRBV15 and TRBJ2-7; 7 bases are a match to TRBD2. CDR1 and CDR2 from the germline V gene are LNHNV and YYDKDF (reference sequence). This CDR3 has 14 amino acids. Unmatched junction bases numbered 5, after V lost 4 bases and J lost 2 bases. The CDR3 region is CATSKRDGAYEQYF. Written as DNA, the CDR3 is TGTGCCACCAGCAAGCGGGACGGGGCCTACGAGCAGTACTTC.

The genes are TRBV5-4 and TRBJ2-3; D is perhaps TRBD2 (5 bases). Per germline, CDR1 SGHNT and CDR2 YYREEE (reference sequence). This CDR3 comprises 15 residues. V lost 4 bases and J 6 bases, leaving 18 bases between the germline ends. The CDR3 region is CASSLESGKADTQYF. The CDR3 nucleotides read TGTGCCAGCAGCCTTGAATCCGGGAAGGCCGATACGCAGTATTTT.

The rearrangement joins TRBV9 to TRBJ2-2; 9 nucleotides match TRBD1. CDR1 and CDR2 (germline): SGDLS, YYNGEE. V trimming: 4 bases; J trimming: 2 bases; junction bases outside the gene matches: 6. The CDR3 sequence is 16 residues long. CDR3 coding DNA: TGTGCCAGCAGCCAACCGGGACAGGGTAACACCGGGGAGCTGTTTTTT. Translating it yields CASSQPGQGNTGELFF.

This chain connects TRBV7-6 to TRBJ1-1; 7 nucleotides match TRBD1. The CDR3 runs to 14 residues. Trimming took 5 bases from V and 5 from J; bases not matched to a gene: 8. In germline, CDR1 is SGHVS, CDR2 FNYEAQ. CDR3 sequence (DNA): TGTGCCAGCAGCCCCGCCAGGGGGTCGACTGAAGCTTTCTTT. It codes for CASSPARGSTEAFF.

The V and J genes are TRBV6-1 and TRBJ2-5; 7 bases match TRBD2. V gave up 11 bases and J gave up 2 bases; unmatched junction bases: 8. Germline CDR1 is MNHNS and CDR2 is SASEGT. This CDR3 is built from 13 residues. CDR3 nucleotide sequence: TGTGCCCATGCGGGGGAACCTCAAGAGACCCAGTACTTC. This gives the protein CAHAGEPQETQYF.